This T cell receptor beta chain was profiled in a study of blood T cell repertoires in COVID-19. Study details: Samples representing acute and convalescent COVID-19 were sourced from the United States, Italy and Spain. Sources were T cells, B-cell-depleted T cells, or PBMCs; the material itself was cDNA or gDNA.

Clones were read by immunoSEQ multiplex PCR, and TCRdb kept only the in-frame ones, dropping some. The table lists some 200,000 clones, 75% to 85% of them singletons. Deletions cut 0 bases from V and 1 base from J, with 7 bases between. The CDR3 sequence is 15 residues long. Germline V gene sequence: CDR1 LNHNV, CDR2 YYDKDF (reference sequence). The receptor was isolated from a woman between 40 and 55 years old who had recovered from COVID-19. Sequencing was carried out using peripheral blood. V gene TRBV15 combines with J gene TRBJ2-1; D unclear. The CDR3 reads CATSRDLGSYNEQFF. DNA for the CDR3: TGTGCCACCAGCAGAGATCTCGGTTCCTACAATGAGCAGTTCTTC.